A selection of T cell receptor beta chains follows, all from one sample in a study of blood T cell repertoires in COVID-19. Profiled with immunoSEQ multiplex PCR; TCRdb holds only in-frame clones, not every one. The repertoire holds tens of thousands of clones, with less than 85% as singletons. Source material: peripheral blood. Every receptor here comes from a man in his 60s with acute or convalescent COVID-19. Each CDR3 is given without its conserved first and last residue. D genes are given only for firm matches. Not every row has a clone size; where given, it reads once, few, many or a size class.

j_gene: TRBJ2-3
abundance: few
v_gene: TRBV27
d_gene: TRBD1
CDR3aa: ASSLQGTGGGTQY

j_gene: TRBJ2-7
abundance: NA
v_gene: TRBV7-9
d_gene: NA
CDR3aa: ASSFPHQGMQY

j_gene: TRBJ1-5
abundance: NA
v_gene: TRBV3-1/TRBV3-2
d_gene: TRBD1
CDR3aa: ASSQGTGARNQPQH

j_gene: TRBJ2-1
abundance: NA
v_gene: TRBV20-1
d_gene: NA
CDR3aa: SASLMAGSSYNEQF

j_gene: TRBJ1-4
abundance: NA
v_gene: TRBV14
d_gene: NA
CDR3aa: ASSQEGTGMEKLF

j_gene: TRBJ2-2
abundance: NA
v_gene: TRBV4-2
d_gene: NA
CDR3aa: ASSLQGDTGELF

j_gene: TRBJ2-5
abundance: NA
v_gene: TRBV19
d_gene: NA
CDR3aa: ASSPGGAQETQY

j_gene: TRBJ2-1
abundance: NA
v_gene: TRBV7-3
d_gene: NA
CDR3aa: ASSFSGQGASYNEQF

j_gene: TRBJ2-7
abundance: many
v_gene: TRBV7-8
d_gene: TRBD2
CDR3aa: ASSLPSGAYEQY

j_gene: TRBJ1-1
abundance: NA
v_gene: TRBV7-3
d_gene: NA
CDR3aa: ASSTQGTGGTEAF

j_gene: TRBJ2-6
abundance: NA
v_gene: TRBV9
d_gene: NA
CDR3aa: ASSVDPDSGANVLT

j_gene: TRBJ2-3
abundance: NA
v_gene: TRBV5-6
d_gene: NA
CDR3aa: ASSLGSGRTDTQY

j_gene: TRBJ2-2
abundance: NA
v_gene: TRBV5-4
d_gene: NA
CDR3aa: ASRPGGGPYTGELF

j_gene: TRBJ2-5
abundance: few
v_gene: TRBV6-5
d_gene: NA
CDR3aa: ASSRTGIETQY

j_gene: TRBJ2-2
abundance: NA
v_gene: TRBV6-1
d_gene: TRBD2
CDR3aa: ASSEASPGGAMPGELF

j_gene: TRBJ1-5
abundance: NA
v_gene: TRBV18
d_gene: TRBD1
CDR3aa: ASSPPDRGFDQPQH

j_gene: TRBJ1-5
abundance: few
v_gene: TRBV6-1
d_gene: TRBD1
CDR3aa: ASSEVYQGASNQPQH

j_gene: TRBJ2-7
abundance: NA
v_gene: TRBV5-1
d_gene: TRBD1
CDR3aa: ASSGGTGRFYEQY

j_gene: TRBJ1-5
abundance: NA
v_gene: TRBV6-5
d_gene: TRBD1
CDR3aa: ASSLWTGNQPQH

j_gene: TRBJ2-1
abundance: NA
v_gene: TRBV2
d_gene: NA
CDR3aa: ASSESSGSWEQF

j_gene: TRBJ2-7
abundance: once
v_gene: TRBV18
d_gene: NA
CDR3aa: ASSLPLAAPSYEQY

j_gene: TRBJ2-3
abundance: NA
v_gene: TRBV4-1
d_gene: TRBD2
CDR3aa: ASRLAGEGDTQY

j_gene: TRBJ1-4
abundance: NA
v_gene: TRBV7-8
d_gene: TRBD1
CDR3aa: ASSLVTGGSEKLF

j_gene: TRBJ1-6
abundance: NA
v_gene: TRBV6-5
d_gene: NA
CDR3aa: ASSHGTKGSPLH

j_gene: TRBJ1-5
abundance: NA
v_gene: TRBV7-2
d_gene: TRBD1
CDR3aa: ASSPTGVGQPQH

j_gene: TRBJ2-4
abundance: NA
v_gene: TRBV5-1
d_gene: TRBD1
CDR3aa: ASSPGGQENIQY

j_gene: TRBJ2-5
abundance: many
v_gene: TRBV6-5
d_gene: NA
CDR3aa: ASSLQEYQETQY

j_gene: TRBJ2-1
abundance: NA
v_gene: TRBV20-1
d_gene: TRBD2
CDR3aa: SASKGGSRDEQF

j_gene: TRBJ2-1
abundance: once
v_gene: TRBV28
d_gene: TRBD2
CDR3aa: ASPLPPPTREGTNEQF

j_gene: TRBJ1-3
abundance: NA
v_gene: TRBV19
d_gene: NA
CDR3aa: ASSEAGAGNTIY

j_gene: TRBJ1-3
abundance: NA
v_gene: TRBV28
d_gene: NA
CDR3aa: ASISVVSGNTIY

j_gene: TRBJ2-3
abundance: NA
v_gene: TRBV11-2
d_gene: NA
CDR3aa: AGTISATDTQY

j_gene: TRBJ2-3
abundance: NA
v_gene: TRBV11-2
d_gene: NA
CDR3aa: ASSLNRPGSTDTQY

j_gene: TRBJ2-7
abundance: NA
v_gene: TRBV28
d_gene: TRBD2
CDR3aa: ASRWTLATYEQY

j_gene: TRBJ1-2
abundance: NA
v_gene: TRBV30
d_gene: NA
CDR3aa: AWSVYLYSGYT

j_gene: TRBJ2-7
abundance: NA
v_gene: TRBV27
d_gene: TRBD1
CDR3aa: ASSAGNRGFEQY

j_gene: TRBJ1-6
abundance: NA
v_gene: TRBV11-2
d_gene: TRBD1
CDR3aa: ASSVDDRGRGSPLH

j_gene: TRBJ1-6
abundance: once
v_gene: TRBV2
d_gene: TRBD1
CDR3aa: ASSVRTGENNSPLH

j_gene: TRBJ2-3
abundance: NA
v_gene: TRBV5-1
d_gene: NA
CDR3aa: ASSLGEATDTQY

j_gene: TRBJ1-2
abundance: NA
v_gene: TRBV30
d_gene: TRBD1
CDR3aa: AWSATFIDRAGYT

j_gene: TRBJ2-7
abundance: NA
v_gene: TRBV24-1
d_gene: NA
CDR3aa: ATVSPSYEQY

j_gene: TRBJ2-5
abundance: few
v_gene: TRBV27
d_gene: NA
CDR3aa: ASSLSSGLRETQY

j_gene: TRBJ2-3
abundance: NA
v_gene: TRBV4-1
d_gene: NA
CDR3aa: ASSQDGHSRGGPGTDTQY

j_gene: TRBJ2-1
abundance: NA
v_gene: TRBV7-2
d_gene: NA
CDR3aa: ASSFGGGQTYNEQF

j_gene: TRBJ2-3
abundance: once
v_gene: TRBV7-8
d_gene: NA
CDR3aa: ASSPSTDTQY

j_gene: TRBJ1-2
abundance: NA
v_gene: TRBV7-9
d_gene: NA
CDR3aa: ASLRGNLPYGYT

j_gene: TRBJ1-6
abundance: NA
v_gene: TRBV5-1
d_gene: NA
CDR3aa: ASSVQGAGSPLH

j_gene: TRBJ2-3
abundance: NA
v_gene: TRBV28
d_gene: NA
CDR3aa: ASSLSPGLGAISDTQY

j_gene: TRBJ1-3
abundance: NA
v_gene: TRBV2
d_gene: NA
CDR3aa: ASTSDRRNTIY

j_gene: TRBJ2-2
abundance: NA
v_gene: TRBV24-1
d_gene: TRBD1
CDR3aa: ATSDLGTGDGGELF

j_gene: TRBJ1-2
abundance: NA
v_gene: TRBV19
d_gene: TRBD1
CDR3aa: ASSADRGRHYGYT

j_gene: TRBJ1-1
abundance: NA
v_gene: TRBV5-1
d_gene: NA
CDR3aa: ASSLATGSLAF

j_gene: TRBJ2-4
abundance: NA
v_gene: TRBV30
d_gene: NA
CDR3aa: AWSGGGNIQY

j_gene: TRBJ2-5
abundance: NA
v_gene: TRBV11-2
d_gene: TRBD2
CDR3aa: ASSSTSSGGHQY

j_gene: TRBJ2-6
abundance: NA
v_gene: TRBV5-1
d_gene: TRBD1
CDR3aa: ASTWTGEGSGANVLT

j_gene: TRBJ2-2
abundance: NA
v_gene: TRBV9
d_gene: NA
CDR3aa: ASSPRVETGELF

j_gene: TRBJ1-2
abundance: NA
v_gene: TRBV7-9
d_gene: TRBD1
CDR3aa: ASSAQGANYGYT